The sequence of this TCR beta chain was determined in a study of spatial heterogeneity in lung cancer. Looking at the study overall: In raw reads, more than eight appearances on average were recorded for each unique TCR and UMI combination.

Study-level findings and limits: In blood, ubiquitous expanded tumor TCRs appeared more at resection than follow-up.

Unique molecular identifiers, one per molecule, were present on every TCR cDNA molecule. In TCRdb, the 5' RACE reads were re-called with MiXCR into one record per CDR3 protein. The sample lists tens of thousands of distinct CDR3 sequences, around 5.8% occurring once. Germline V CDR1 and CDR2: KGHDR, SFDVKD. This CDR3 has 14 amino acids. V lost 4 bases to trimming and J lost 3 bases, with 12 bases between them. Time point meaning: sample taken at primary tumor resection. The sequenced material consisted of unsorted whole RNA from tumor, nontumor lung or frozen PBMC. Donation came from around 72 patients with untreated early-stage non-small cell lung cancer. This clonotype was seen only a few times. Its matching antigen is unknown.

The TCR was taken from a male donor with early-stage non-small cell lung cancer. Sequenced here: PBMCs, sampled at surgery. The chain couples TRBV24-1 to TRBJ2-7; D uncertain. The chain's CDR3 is CATSDPTSGYEQYF. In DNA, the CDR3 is TGTGCCACCAGTGACCCTACATCGGGCTACGAGCAGTACTTC.